The 20 T cell receptor beta chains presented below share a single source sample, sequenced in a study of Graves' ophthalmopathy and Graves' hyperthyroidism (dated by TCRdb to about 2018). The reads were generated on an Illumina HiSeq 2000. TCR beta CDR3 regions were amplified from RNA transcripts for repertoire sequencing. The first round of RT-PCR was done with HTBI primers and the Qiagen OneStep RT-PCR kit, and was followed by a second round of multiplex PCR, then size selection and purification. The public reads were quality trimmed at Q25 with fastp and then assembled into clones with MiXCR by TCRdb, keeping productive beta chains. Rows with one shared CDR3 protein collapse into an entry with the most common genes and DNA. The sample has approximately 500,000 distinct CDR3 sequences on record, approximately 15% of them singletons. The ten largest clones add up to roughly 10% of the sample. Sample: blood. The receptors derive from a woman younger than 45 with Graves' ophthalmopathy. Donor details come from another sample of the same person, matched by shared clones.

CDR3 protein: CASSQSGQGAYEQYF. The DNA of the CDR3 is TGTGCCAGCAGTCAGTCGGGACAGGGGGCCTACGAGCAGTACTTC. The V gene is TRBV28, the J gene TRBJ2-7, with TRBD1 matching over 11 bases. This CDR3 spans 15 amino acids. The J segment lost 2 bases and the V segment lost 5 bases, leaving 5 bases of the junction unmatched. Per the germline V gene, CDR1 is MDHEN and CDR2 is SYDVKM.

This clonotype showed up just a few times. A read error may be the cause here, since a much bigger clone is one base away. This chain uses TRBV30 with TRBJ2-5, with unresolved D. Germline loops: CDR1 GTSNPN, CDR2 SVGIG (reference sequence). The CDR3 runs 13 residues. CDR3 sequence (DNA): TGTGCCTGGACCAGTGGTACCCAAGAGACCCAGTGCTTC. Translation: CAWTSGTQETQCF.

The genes are TRBV28 and TRBJ2-7, with D tentatively TRBD1 (6 bases). V shed 6 bases and J shed 2 bases, with 17 bases lying between them. Looked up from germline, CDR1 is MDHEN and CDR2 is SYDVKM. This CDR3 region has 15 residues. In DNA form, the CDR3 reads TGTGCCAGCAGCACCCGGACAGCCAGCGCCTACGAGCAGTACTTC. Its translation is CASSTRTASAYEQYF.

This clonotype occurred many times. The chain is built from TRBV20-1 and TRBJ2-5; possibly TRBD1 for D (5 bases). There are 15 residues in the CDR3. CDR1 DFQATT and CDR2 SNEGSKA come from the germline V gene (reference sequence). Trimming shortened V by 0 bases and J by 4 bases, and 15 bases separated the two germline ends. CDR3 protein: CSARDHVDSGETQYF. The CDR3 coding sequence is TGCAGTGCTAGAGACCACGTCGACAGTGGAGAGACCCAGTACTTC.

The genes are TRBV18 and TRBJ2-7, with D perhaps matching TRBD2 (5 bases). Trimming stripped 3 bases from V and 5 bases from J, with 11 bases between. CDR1 is KGHSH, CDR2 LQKENI, per germline. This CDR3 has 13 residues. DNA of the CDR3: TGTGCCAGCTCACCGAACGCGGGTGACGAGCAGTACTTC. Encoded protein: CASSPNAGDEQYF. Combining the CDR3 with reference TRBV18 and TRBJ2-7 gives the whole variable domain NAGVMQNPRHLVRRRGQEARLRCSPMKGHSHVYWYRQLPEEGLKFMVYLQKENIIDESGMPKERFSAEFPKEGPSILRIQQVVRGDSAAYFCASSPNAGDEQYFGPGTRLTVT.

This clonotype appeared many times. CDR3 bases: TGTGCCAGCAGCTCGGACAGAGTCTCTGGAAACACCATATATTTT. Residues: CASSSDRVSGNTIYF. The chain links TRBV11-3 to TRBJ1-3; a weak D match, TRBD1 (6 bases). Trimming took 4 bases from V and 0 from J, leaving 10 bases between them. The CDR3 spans 15 residues. Germline CDR1 and CDR2: SGHNT and YENEEA. Using reference TRBV11-3 and TRBJ1-3 for the parts outside the CDR3, the full variable domain is EAGVVQSPRYKIIEKKQPVAFWCNPISGHNTLYWYLQNLGQGPELLIRYENEEAVDDSQLPKDRFSAERLKGVDSTLKIQPAELGDSAVYLCASSSDRVSGNTIYFGEGSWLTVV.

In its sample, this clonotype was seen many times. The rearrangement joins TRBV11-1 to TRBJ2-5; D unclear. From germline, CDR1 is SGHAT and CDR2 FQDESV (reference sequence). There are 12 residues in the CDR3. The V end lost 5 bases, the J end lost 5 bases, and 9 bases lay between the germline ends. DNA of the CDR3: TGTGCCAGCAGCCTCCGACGTGAGACCCAGTACTTC. Translated, it gives CASSLRRETQYF.

This clonotype was seen many times. The rearrangement links TRBV12-3 or TRBV12-4 to TRBJ1-1, with 8 bases identical to TRBD1. V lost 5 bases to trimming and J lost 0 bases; unmatched junction nucleotides: 2. This CDR3 has 14 amino acids. The chain's CDR3 is CASSLRGLNTEAFF. In nucleotides, the CDR3 is TGTGCCAGCAGTCTCAGGGGGCTGAACACTGAAGCTTTCTTT.

As concerns this clonotype: One end of the junction fails to match germline, which may point to a read error. This chain uses TRBV27 with TRBJ1-5; D unresolved. CDR1 and CDR2 from the germline V gene are MNHEY and SMNVEV (reference sequence). The CDR3 totals 15 residues. The CDR3 reads CTSSPAGNSNQPQHF. The CDR3 nucleotides read TGTACCAGCAGTCCGGCGGGGAATAGCAATCAGCCCCAGCATTTT.

The V call is TRBV15, the J call TRBJ2-7; D is perhaps TRBD1 (7 bases). V was clipped by 4 bases and J by 2 bases, with 15 bases between them. The CDR3 contains 15 residues. Germline V CDR1 and CDR2: LNHNV, YYDKDF (reference sequence). The CDR3 loop reads CATSNYDREAYEQYF. As DNA, the CDR3 is TGTGCCACCAGCAACTACGACAGGGAGGCCTACGAGCAGTACTTC.

The table lists this clonotype with many counts. This CDR3 is CSVESTQPGSYEQYF. CDR3 DNA: TGCAGCGTTGAATCGACACAGCCTGGCTCCTACGAGCAGTACTTC. The genes are TRBV29-1 and TRBJ2-7, with no clear D. Trimming took 2 bases from V and 0 from J, leaving 14 bases between them. The CDR3 is 15 residues long. The V gene's germline CDR1 is SQVTM and CDR2 ANQGSEA.

This chain joins TRBV6-1 and TRBJ2-7; D gene ambiguous. Deletions cut 6 bases from V and 0 bases from J, with 12 bases between. Germline V gene sequence: CDR1 MNHNS, CDR2 SASEGT. There are 14 residues in the CDR3. The CDR3 nucleotides read TGTGCCAGCAGGAGAGTGATCCTCTCCTACGAGCAGTACTTC. This gives the protein CASRRVILSYEQYF.

This clonotype was detected many times. CDR3 sequence (DNA): TGCGCCAGCAGCCCAATGGGGGGGCGCGGTAATTCACCCCTCCACTTT. It translates to CASSPMGGRGNSPLHF. The chain joins TRBV4-1 to TRBJ1-6; tentatively, D is TRBD1 (6 bases). V was clipped by 4 bases and J by 6 bases, with 16 bases between them. The CDR3 extends over 16 amino acids. The germline CDR1 and CDR2 sequences are MGHRA and YSYEKL.

This clonotype was counted ten times or more. The rearrangement joins TRBV12-3 or TRBV12-4 to TRBJ1-1; 8 nucleotides agree with TRBD1. CDR3 length: 15 residues. The V segment lost 6 bases and the J segment 5 bases; nucleotides outside the gene matches: 11. The CDR3, as DNA: TGTGCCAGCAGCCCACCGGACAGGGTGGTGACTGAAGCTTTCTTT. This gives the protein CASSPPDRVVTEAFF.

This clonotype came up a few times. The chain couples TRBV3-1 to TRBJ1-2; D unresolved. CDR3 length: 13 amino acids. Looked up from germline, CDR1 is LGHDT and CDR2 is YNNKEL (reference sequence). V lost 1 base, J lost 4 bases, and 7 bases lay in between. The CDR3 here is CASSQGDLYGYTF. The CDR3 DNA reads as TGTGCCAGCAGCCAAGGGGATCTCTATGGCTACACCTTC.

V and J are TRBV30 and TRBJ2-7; D is possibly TRBD1 or TRBD2 (5 bases each). Germline V CDR1 and CDR2: GTSNPN, SVGIG (reference sequence). The V end was cut by 0 bases, the J end by 7 bases, with 13 bases between. The CDR3 has 13 residues. CDR3 residues: CAWSVGWGSEQYF. The CDR3, as DNA: TGTGCCTGGAGTGTTGGGTGGGGGAGTGAGCAGTACTTC.

This clonotype was counted many times. J is TRBJ2-7 and V is TRBV29-1; D may be TRBD1 (5 bases). V was trimmed by 2 bases and J by 6 bases, leaving 11 bases between them. CDR1 and CDR2 (germline): SQVTM, ANQGSEA. CDR3 length equals 12 residues. CDR3 amino acids: CSVEKQDGEQYF. CDR3 DNA sequence: TGCAGCGTTGAAAAACAGGACGGCGAGCAGTACTTC.

This clonotype was counted at least ten times. The chain carries TRBV29-1 and TRBJ2-5, with D perhaps TRBD2 (6 bases). The ends were cut back, 4 bases at V and 7 bases at J, with 10 bases in the middle. Germline CDR1 reads SQVTM; CDR2 reads ANQGSEA. CDR3 length equals 11 residues. The CDR3 nucleotides read TGCAGCGTTGTACTAGCAGGGACCCAGTACTTC. Protein: CSVVLAGTQYF.

This clonotype has only a few counts. This chain joins TRBV2 and TRBJ1-1; TRBD1 aligns across 7 bases. CDR1 is SNHLY, CDR2 FYNNEI, per germline. V lost 5 bases, J lost 5 bases, and 11 bases stayed unmatched. The CDR3 has 15 residues. In DNA, the CDR3 is TGTGCCAGCAGTCTACCCGAGGGGGCTGGGACTGAAGCTTTCTTT. It codes for CASSLPEGAGTEAFF.

This clonotype was recorded many times. The CDR3 loop reads CASMAAGNTEAFF. In DNA, the CDR3 is TGTGCCAGCATGGCAGCGGGGAACACTGAAGCTTTCTTT. The rearrangement joins TRBV28 to TRBJ1-1; D is uncertain. This CDR3 is built from 13 residues. CDR1 and CDR2 from the germline V gene are MDHEN and SYDVKM. V lost 7 bases, J lost 1 base, and 10 bases lay in between.